The 21 T cell receptor beta chains in this list originate from one sample, sequenced in a study of blood T cell repertoires in COVID-19. Libraries were prepared by immunoSEQ multiplex PCR; TCRdb keeps only in-frame clonotypes and omits some of them. The data show approximately 220,000 clones, 83% seen once. Input material: PBMCs or T cells enriched from blood (not recorded which). The receptor set was obtained from a woman between 50 and 59 years old who had been exposed to COVID-19.

J is TRBJ1-4 and V is TRBV5-5, with a weak D call TRBD1 (6 bases). The CDR3 extends over 15 amino acids. In germline, CDR1 is SGHKS, CDR2 YYEKEE (reference sequence). Trimming removed 4 bases from V and 8 bases from J, with 18 bases in between. CDR3 nucleotide sequence: TGTGCCAGCAGCCCCCCGGGGGGCCGTGAGGAAAAACTGTTTTTT. This gives the protein CASSPPGGREEKLFF.

The chain carries TRBV13 and TRBJ2-3; tentative D call: TRBD1 (5 bases). Germline CDR1 PRHDT, CDR2 FYEKMQ (reference sequence). The CDR3 contains 14 residues. V was cut by 4 bases and J by 2 bases, with 10 bases left in between. The CDR3 DNA reads TGTGCCAGCAGCTCTCGCAGGGACACAGATACGCAGTATTTT. This translates into CASSSRRDTDTQYF.

The table lists this clone with a few counts. The V call is TRBV6-5, the J call TRBJ1-1, with unresolved D. The CDR3 length is 14 residues. Trimming took off 5 bases at V and 3 bases at J, with 13 bases between the two ends. Germline CDR1 and CDR2: MNHEY and SVGAGI. CDR3 sequence reads: CASSSQPGDTEAFF. In nucleotides, the CDR3 is TGTGCCAGCAGTAGTCAACCCGGGGACACTGAAGCTTTCTTT.

This rearrangement joins TRBV5-5 to TRBJ2-5; no definite D call. The germline V and J ends were trimmed by 4 bases and 5 bases, with 9 bases remaining between them. Per the germline V gene, CDR1 is SGHKS and CDR2 is YYEKEE (reference sequence). The CDR3 is 12 amino acids. The CDR3, as DNA: TGTGCCAGCAGCCGTTCCGTGGAGACCCAGTACTTC. It specifies CASSRSVETQYF.

The rearrangement uses TRBV29-1 and TRBJ2-3; D unclear. The CDR3 loop spans 13 amino acids. Trimming left V 2 bases short and J 3 bases short, with 9 bases between. Looked up from germline, CDR1 is SQVTM and CDR2 is ANQGSEA. Written as DNA, the CDR3 is TGCAGCGTTGAAATAGCCCCTACAGATACGCAGTATTTT. Amino acid sequence: CSVEIAPTDTQYF.

This rearrangement joins TRBV19 to TRBJ2-3, with D perhaps TRBD2 (6 bases). V was cut by 4 bases and J by 3 bases, with 11 bases left in between. This CDR3 spans 14 amino acids. Per germline, CDR1 LNHDA and CDR2 SQIVND (reference sequence). CDR3 sequence reads: CASSRRGMTDTQYF. CDR3 nucleotides: TGTGCCAGTAGTAGGAGGGGTATGACAGATACGCAGTATTTT.

This chain links TRBV24-1 with TRBJ1-1; TRBD1 agrees at 10 bases. Germline V CDR1 and CDR2: KGHDR, SFDVKD. This CDR3 is 21 amino acids long. After removal of 10 bases from V and 1 base from J, the junction contained 26 bases not matched to a gene. The DNA of the CDR3 is TGTGCCACTCTTATCCTCCCTAATACCGGGACAGGGGTTTTGGGGAACACTGAAGCTTTCTTT. The encoded protein is CATLILPNTGTGVLGNTEAFF.

The rearrangement joins TRBV4-1 to TRBJ1-6; 8 bases are shared with TRBD1. The CDR3 is made up of 17 amino acids. Trimming at V came to 0 bases and at J to 9 bases, leaving 10 bases not matched to a gene. Germline CDR1 is MGHRA and CDR2 is YSYEKL. The DNA of the CDR3 is TGCGCCAGCAGCCAAGATGTCCGGCAGGGGGCAAGTTCACCCCTCCACTTT. Its translation is CASSQDVRQGASSPLHF.

The gene calls are TRBV5-6 and TRBJ2-1; TRBD1 aligns across 8 bases. V lost 1 base and J lost 4; bases outside the gene matches: 4. CDR1 is SGHDT, CDR2 YYEEEE, per germline. This CDR3 comprises 15 residues. The CDR3 sequence is CASSLRDRKYNEQFF. The CDR3, as DNA: TGTGCCAGCAGCTTGCGGGACAGGAAATACAATGAGCAGTTCTTC.

J is TRBJ2-7 and V is TRBV5-4; D is perhaps TRBD1 (5 bases). CDR1 is SGHNT and CDR2 is YYREEE in the germline V gene (reference sequence). CDR3 size: 14 residues. V lost 9 bases and J 3 bases, leaving 19 bases between the germline ends. The CDR3: CATEHGHSFYEQYF. The CDR3 DNA reads as TGTGCCACCGAGCATGGACACTCCTTCTACGAGCAGTACTTC.

This chain connects TRBV7-2 to TRBJ2-7, with D perhaps TRBD2 (6 bases). The CDR3 is made up of 14 amino acids. V was cut by 6 bases and J by 1 base, with 13 bases left in between. Per the germline V gene, CDR1 is SGHTA and CDR2 is FQGNSA. In DNA form, the CDR3 reads TGTGCCAGCAGTTCCGGGGCGGGGTCCTACGAGCAGTACTTC. Its translation: CASSSGAGSYEQYF.

This chain connects TRBV19 to TRBJ2-7, with 8 bases that match TRBD1. The CDR3 has 14 amino acids. Trimming took 4 bases from V and 4 from J; bases not matched to a gene: 6. Germline-derived CDR1 and CDR2 are LNHDA and SQIVND (reference sequence). DNA of the CDR3: TGTGCCAGTAGTAAAGGACAGGGTTGGTACGAGCAGTACTTC. It specifies CASSKGQGWYEQYF.

V gene TRBV5-4 combines with J gene TRBJ2-1, with 7 positions matching TRBD1. This CDR3 contains 15 residues. J was trimmed by 3 bases and V by 4 bases; bases with no gene match: 7. Germline values: CDR1 SGHNT, CDR2 YYREEE (reference sequence). CDR3 nucleotide sequence: TGTGCCAGCAGCACGCCGACAGGGTACTACAATGAGCAGTTCTTC. It is translated as CASSTPTGYYNEQFF.

This clone is a singleton in its sample. CDR3 protein: CASSLGQGSYNSPLHF. The CDR3 bases are TGTGCCAGCAGCTTAGGCCAGGGGTCCTATAATTCACCCCTCCACTTT. This sequence joins TRBV7-9 and TRBJ1-6; TRBD1 might be the D (6 bases). V shed 1 base and J shed 1 base, with 8 bases lying between them. From germline, CDR1 is SEHNR and CDR2 FQNEAQ (reference sequence). This CDR3 has 16 amino acids.

The chain has TRBV12-5 and TRBJ1-6; 9 nucleotides match TRBD1. With V trimmed by 1 base and J by 7 bases, 2 bases remained unmatched. Looked up from germline, CDR1 is LGHNT and CDR2 is FRNRAP. This CDR3 spans 15 amino acids. DNA for the CDR3: TGTGCTAGTGGTTTGGGACAGGGGGGAAATTCACCCCTCCACTTT. This sequence encodes CASGLGQGGNSPLHF.

The chain recombines TRBV19 with TRBJ2-3; 14 nucleotides align to TRBD2. The J segment lost 4 bases and the V segment lost 5 bases, leaving 5 bases of the junction unmatched. The CDR3 spans 16 residues. CDR1 LNHDA and CDR2 SQIVND come from the germline V gene (reference sequence). The CDR3 DNA reads as TGTGCCAGTAGTGGGACTAGCGGGGGAGGGGCAGATACGCAGTATTTT. It translates to CASSGTSGGGADTQYF.

This clone has a handful of counts. CDR3 DNA: TGCGCCAGCAGTGGACAGCCCACCGGGGAGCTGTTTTTT. It codes for CASSGQPTGELFF. This chain connects TRBV10-1 to TRBJ2-2; tentatively, D is TRBD1 (5 bases). CDR1 is WNHNN, CDR2 SYGVQD, per germline (reference sequence). The CDR3 extends over 13 amino acids. V lost 4 bases and J lost 4, with 7 bases in between.

V and J are TRBV5-1 and TRBJ1-1; 9 nucleotides align to TRBD1. The CDR3 contains 14 residues. The V gene end was trimmed by 4 bases and the J gene end by 5 bases; junction bases not matched to a gene: 6. Germline V gene data show CDR1 as SGHRS and CDR2 as YFSETQ. DNA of the CDR3: TGCGCCAGCAGCCCCCGACAGGGGGTGACTGAAGCTTTCTTT. This sequence encodes CASSPRQGVTEAFF.

This clone was found once. This chain uses TRBV6-4 with TRBJ2-1; 8 bases fit TRBD1. The CDR3 covers 16 residues. The trim removed 5 bases at V and 7 bases at J, leaving 13 bases unmatched. Germline assignment: CDR1 MRHNA and CDR2 SNTAGT. The CDR3, as DNA: TGTGCCAGCAGTACTCAACCCGGGACAGGCGGAAATGAGCAGTTCTTC. It encodes CASSTQPGTGGNEQFF.

The gene calls are TRBV6-2 or TRBV6-3 and TRBJ1-1; D unclear. The V end lost 0 bases, the J end lost 4 bases, and 9 bases lay between the germline ends. Germline V gene lookup returns CDR1 MNHEY and CDR2 SVGEGT. This CDR3 region has 14 residues. Written as DNA, the CDR3 is TGTGCCAGCAGTTACTCGAAGTCCGGCACTGAAGCTTTCTTT. The encoded protein is CASSYSKSGTEAFF.

This clone was found a few times. The rearrangement links TRBV4-2 to TRBJ2-5, with 11 nucleotides matching TRBD2. Germline lookup yields CDR1 LGHNA and CDR2 YNFKEQ. The CDR3 runs 15 residues. The trim removed 0 bases at V and 5 bases at J, leaving 2 bases unmatched. CDR3 nucleotide sequence: TGTGCCAGCAGCCAAGATATAGCGGGGGGGGAGACCCAGTACTTC. It translates to CASSQDIAGGETQYF.